This TCR beta chain appears in the sequencing data of a study of blood T cell repertoires in COVID-19 (dated by TCRdb to between 2020 and 2021). Regarding the study in general: Samples from collaborators originated in the United States, Italy and Spain and spanned both the acute and convalescent phases of COVID-19. The samples were drawn from two sources: the first 160 participants of the ongoing ImmuneRACE study, and 1,000 to 1,500 subjects contributed by 6 global collaborators. The repertoires were released in a freely available public database intended as a resource for research on the immune response to SARS-CoV-2. A de-identified subject ID, COVID-19 status, age in years and sex were almost always included in the sample metadata. HLA class I and class II types, where available, came from metadata supplied by the sample provider rather than from assay-based typing. The dataset comprised deeply sampled blood TCRbeta repertoires from subjects exposed to, actively infected with, or recovered from COVID-19. The material from the prospective study consisted of cDNA or gDNA derived from T cells, B-cell-depleted T cells, or PBMCs.

Regarding this clone: Its antigen is currently not known. No much larger clonotype is one base removed from it; base qualities were not supplied.

Each collaborating institution followed its own protocols to collect whole blood in K2EDTA tubes. Collaborator samples were shipped for TCRbeta analysis as frozen whole blood, isolated PBMCs, or DNA extracted from either sample type. TCRbeta CDR3 regions were amplified from genomic DNA by means of the immunoSEQ Assay, a bias-controlled multiplex PCR. The authors' pipeline ran thus. Within the assay, amplification of reference gene primers was used to estimate how many nucleated cells each sample contained. To quantify the absolute abundance of each unique TCRbeta CDR3 rearrangement, sequence reads were collapsed and filtered. Productive Simpson clonality was computed per sample as the square root of Simpson's diversity index over productive rearrangements. In its TCRdb copy, this immuneACCESS table keeps in-frame sequences only and misses some clones. Where compared with another copy, unresolved V genes explain less than half of these, and the others have no known cause. That table supplies the V and J calls and clone size; D and trimming were determined from the DNA. The sample profile shows roughly 100,000 clones; about 86% of them were found once. 3.5% to 5% of the sample lies in the top ten.

Findings and caveats that apply to the study as a whole: The quantity of clinical and demographic metadata differed by source and by participant and was supplied without curation.

CDR1 and CDR2 are drawn from the germline V gene: ENHRY, SYGVKD. The CDR3 sequence holds 13 residues, the cysteine and phenylalanine included. The CDR3 DNA has 39 bases and is translated from base 1. V is pared back by 4 bases and J by 1 base, with 6 bases lying between the germline termini. Sequencing was performed on peripheral blood. The V and J segments used are TRBV10-3 and TRBJ2-3; the D gene is possibly TRBD2, with 5 bases matching. This receptor was identified in a man in his sixties with acute or convalescent COVID-19. The CDR3 sequence is CAISGSGTDTQYF. The DNA sequence follows: TGTGCCATCAGTGGTAGCGGCACAGATACGCAGTATTTT.